The sample holds one count of the clone carrying this TCR beta chain. Its antigen is currently unknown. In the PCR, 60 Vbeta and 13 Jbeta primers were used. Data came from immunoSEQ multiplex PCR; TCRdb stores just in-frame clones and leaves some out. The data show around 140,000 clones, roughly 80% seen once. This entry is derived from a study of cytomegalovirus exposure and HLA in healthy donors. The overall study: Under 90% of a few hundred genotyped donors fell in the Caucasian-associated ancestry cluster. Study-wide findings and caveats: As was reported, the HLA-A and HLA-B alleles of most subjects were accurately predicted from TCR beta sequences. The sole available immune exposure information was CMV serostatus. The authors excluded some V segments, including TRBV6-2 and TRBV6-3, as indistinguishable.

This CDR3 contains 14 residues. Germline V lookup: CDR1 SEHNR, CDR2 FQNEAQ (reference sequence). Trimming removed 0 bases from V and 7 bases from J, with 10 bases in between. The chain employs TRBV7-9 and TRBJ1-5; D is possibly TRBD1 (6 bases). The sequenced sample was PBMCs. The receptor comes from a female donor in good health and CMV-seronegative. The CDR3 DNA reads TGTGCCAGCAGCTTAGCGACAGGCGGCCAGCCCCAGCATTTT. As protein: CASSLATGGQPQHF.